Presented here are 29 T cell receptor beta chains from one specimen sequenced in a study of control samples from healthy donors and cancer patients (dated by TCRdb to 2018 to 2020). The protocol used for the library was the immunoSEQ multiplex PCR assay. TCRdb re-hosts the immuneACCESS table, in-frame sequences only. Its copies lack some clones; in the studies checked, an unresolved V gene accounts for under half of them, and the cause for the rest is not known. The sample table shows under 85,000 clones, and 94% are seen once. Over 5% of the sample lies in the top ten. The source material was blood. The receptors shown here come from a woman in her thirties or forties in good health.

This clone has only one observation. This rearrangement joins TRBV6-1 to TRBJ2-3; 9 nucleotides line up with TRBD2. Germline V lookup: CDR1 MNHNS, CDR2 SASEGT. The CDR3 runs 15 residues. After removal of 1 base from V and 1 base from J, the junction contained 0 bases not matched to a gene. The CDR3 here is CASSEERGGTDTQYF. CDR3 nucleotides: TGTGCCAGCAGTGAAGAGCGGGGGGGCACAGATACGCAGTATTTT.

A single count supports this clone. For the CDR3, the DNA is TGTGCCACCAGTGATTCAGTTATGAACACTGAAGCTTTCTTT. Its translation is CATSDSVMNTEAFF. The V and J genes are TRBV24-1 and TRBJ1-1, with unresolved D. V dropped 2 bases and J dropped 0 bases, with 6 bases sitting between them. The CDR3 extends over 14 amino acids. From germline, CDR1 is KGHDR and CDR2 SFDVKD.

This clone came up once. The J gene is TRBJ2-7, the V gene TRBV18, with 8 bases fitting TRBD1. With 0 bases clipped from V and 4 bases from J, the junction kept 8 bases outside the gene matches. Germline CDR1 KGHSH, CDR2 LQKENI. The CDR3 is 16 amino acids. CDR3 nucleotide sequence: TGTGCCAGCTCACCACCCTGGACAGGGAAAGAATACGAGCAGTACTTC. Translation: CASSPPWTGKEYEQYF.

DNA for the CDR3: TGTGCCAGCAGCCAAGTCGACAGGGGGAAAGCTGAAGCTTTCTTT. It encodes CASSQVDRGKAEAFF. The chain joins TRBV4-2 to TRBJ1-1; 9 bases are a match to TRBD1. The germline V gene has CDR1 LGHNA and CDR2 YNFKEQ. Germline trimming cut 1 base from V and 6 bases from J; bases unmatched to any gene: 6. The CDR3 sequence is 15 residues long.

V is TRBV6-5 and J is TRBJ1-5, with a weak D call TRBD1 (5 bases). Per the germline V gene, CDR1 is MNHEY and CDR2 is SVGAGI. The V end lost 6 bases, the J end lost 1 base, and 13 bases lay between the germline ends. This CDR3 comprises 15 residues. CDR3 DNA: TGTGCCAGCAGCTCAGAGGGGATAAGCAATCAGCCCCAGCATTTT. Encoded protein: CASSSEGISNQPQHF.

The V call is TRBV4-3, the J call TRBJ2-1, with TRBD1 matching 9 bases. V lost 0 bases, J lost 6 bases, and 6 bases stayed unmatched. This CDR3 contains 16 residues. The germline gives CDR1 LGHNA, CDR2 YSLEER. CDR3 loop: CASSQDLGDRVNEQFF. The CDR3 nucleotides are TGCGCCAGCAGCCAAGATCTCGGGGACAGGGTCAATGAGCAGTTCTTC.

The chain has TRBV7-2 and TRBJ2-3; D is undetermined. CDR3 size: 13 residues. V lost 3 bases, J lost 2 bases, and 6 bases lay in between. Germline V gives CDR1 SGHTA, CDR2 FQGNSA. The CDR3 nucleotides read TGTGCCAGCAGCTTGGAAGCCACAGATACGCAGTATTTT. It translates to CASSLEATDTQYF.

The chain joins TRBV7-3 to TRBJ2-3; 12 bases line up with TRBD2. V lost 3 bases, J lost 4 bases, and 2 bases stayed unmatched. Germline CDR1 SGHTA, CDR2 FQGTGA. This CDR3 contains 15 residues. CDR3 sequence: CASSLASGGADTQYF. In nucleotides, the CDR3 is TGTGCCAGCAGCTTGGCTAGCGGGGGGGCAGATACGCAGTATTTT.

The rearrangement joins TRBV6-5 to TRBJ2-6; 10 positions match TRBD1. Germline values: CDR1 MNHEY, CDR2 SVGAGI. The CDR3 runs to 15 residues. The V segment lost 6 bases and the J segment 4 bases; nucleotides outside the gene matches: 3. Here the CDR3 DNA reads TGTGCCAGCAGGACAGGGGGCTTGGGGGCCAACGTCCTGACTTTC. This gives the protein CASRTGGLGANVLTF.

The chain carries TRBV27 and TRBJ1-4; D gene unclear. Trimming took 5 bases from V and 7 from J, leaving 11 bases between them. This CDR3 has 13 residues. Germline lookup yields CDR1 MNHEY and CDR2 SMNVEV (reference sequence). CDR3 coding DNA: TGTGCCAGCAGTGACCAGTGGGGTGAAAAACTGTTTTTT. Translation: CASSDQWGEKLFF.

The chain couples TRBV7-9 to TRBJ1-4; D is uncertain. The CDR3 is made up of 15 amino acids. CDR1 SEHNR and CDR2 FQNEAQ come from the germline V gene (reference sequence). The V end was cut by 2 bases, the J end by 5 bases, with 12 bases between. In DNA form, the CDR3 reads TGTGCCAGCAGCTTAATGGGCGGTTCGAATGAAAAACTGTTTTTT. Its protein is CASSLMGGSNEKLFF.

J is TRBJ2-1 and V is TRBV5-4; 12 nucleotides line up with TRBD2. V shed 3 bases and J 5 bases; nucleotides not matched to a gene: 3. The CDR3 has 15 amino acids. The germline V gene encodes CDR1 SGHNT and CDR2 YYREEE (reference sequence). The CDR3 DNA reads as TGTGCCAGCAGCTCCGGACTAGCGGGAAACAATGAGCAGTTCTTC. Protein sequence: CASSSGLAGNNEQFF.

The chain combines TRBV7-2 with TRBJ1-5, with TRBD1 identical over 7 bases. The CDR3 has 15 residues. V shed 5 bases and J 3 bases; nucleotides not matched to a gene: 7. Germline V gene lookup returns CDR1 SGHTA and CDR2 FQGNSA. The CDR3 sequence is CASSAGTEFNQPQHF. For the CDR3, the DNA is TGTGCCAGCAGCGCCGGGACAGAGTTCAATCAGCCCCAGCATTTT.

The CDR3 protein is CASSPTGDWETQYF. The DNA of the CDR3 is TGTGCCAGCTCACCTACAGGGGATTGGGAGACCCAGTACTTC. The V and J genes are TRBV18 and TRBJ2-5, with 7 bases lining up with TRBD1. The junction had 6 bases not matched to a gene; V was cut back by 3 bases and J by 5 bases. The CDR3 length is 14 residues. Looked up from germline, CDR1 is KGHSH and CDR2 is LQKENI.

This clone was detected once. The chain has TRBV6-1 and TRBJ1-6; 7 nucleotides agree with TRBD1. The J segment lost 7 bases and the V segment lost 3 bases, leaving 3 bases of the junction unmatched. The CDR3 spans 14 residues. CDR1 is MNHNS and CDR2 is SASEGT in the germline V gene. CDR3 amino acids: CASSDRDRNSPLHF. For the CDR3, the DNA is TGTGCCAGCAGTGACCGGGACAGAAATTCACCCCTCCACTTT.

V gene TRBV4-1 combines with J gene TRBJ1-1; possibly TRBD1 for D (6 bases). The CDR3 has 15 residues. Germline V gene lookup returns CDR1 MGHRA and CDR2 YSYEKL. V was trimmed by 3 bases and J by 5 bases, leaving 16 bases between them. CDR3 protein: CASSQLLQGSTEAFF. CDR3 DNA: TGCGCCAGCAGCCAGCTCCTACAGGGTTCGACTGAAGCTTTCTTT.

This rearrangement joins TRBV7-2 to TRBJ2-2; D perhaps matches TRBD1 (5 bases). CDR1 is SGHTA and CDR2 is FQGNSA in the germline V gene. V was pared by 4 bases and J by 6 bases, with 9 bases between. The CDR3 runs to 13 residues. The CDR3 reads CASSSQGSGELFF. CDR3 nucleotides: TGTGCCAGCAGCTCCCAGGGATCCGGGGAGCTGTTTTTT.

This clone has a single count. Other DNA variants within this sample encode the same CDR3. This chain links TRBV4-2 with TRBJ1-2, with a weak D call TRBD1 (5 bases). Deletions cut 0 bases from V and 4 bases from J, with 21 bases between. CDR3 length equals 18 residues. CDR1 is LGHNA, CDR2 YNFKEQ, per germline. CDR3 sequence reads: CASSQEGASGNPLYGYTF. In DNA form, the CDR3 reads TGTGCCAGCAGCCAAGAAGGGGCCTCGGGAAACCCGCTCTATGGCTACACCTTC.

The chain couples TRBV30 to TRBJ1-2; TRBD1 matches 7 bases. The CDR3 covers 14 residues. Germline loops: CDR1 GTSNPN, CDR2 SVGIG (reference sequence). V shed 3 bases, J shed 4 bases, and the junction held 8 bases outside the gene matches. The CDR3 sequence is CAWSPGTVVYGYTF. The CDR3, as DNA: TGTGCCTGGAGCCCCGGGACAGTAGTCTATGGCTACACCTTC.

The V gene is TRBV11-2, the J gene TRBJ2-5; 7 bases are shared with TRBD2. The germline V gene encodes CDR1 SGHAT and CDR2 FQNNGV. The CDR3 runs to 15 residues. The J segment lost 5 bases and the V segment lost 5 bases, leaving 11 bases of the junction unmatched. The CDR3 region is CASSIQGGLRETQYF. In DNA form, the CDR3 reads TGTGCCAGCAGCATCCAGGGAGGGCTGAGGGAGACCCAGTACTTC.

Here the CDR3 DNA reads TGTGCCAGCAGCTTAAGAGATACGGGATCCTACGAGCAGTACTTC. Translation: CASSLRDTGSYEQYF. The chain has TRBV7-9 and TRBJ2-7, with a possible D match to TRBD2 (5 bases). Germline V gene sequence: CDR1 SEHNR, CDR2 FQNEAQ (reference sequence). The CDR3 spans 15 residues. Trimming stripped 2 bases from V and 1 base from J, with 12 bases between.

The chain uses TRBV30 and TRBJ2-7; TRBD1 agrees at 7 bases. Germline V gives CDR1 GTSNPN, CDR2 SVGIG (reference sequence). The CDR3 is 13 amino acids. V was pared by 8 bases and J by 0 bases, with 7 bases of the junction left unmatched. The chain's CDR3 is CAASRDSSYEQYF. The DNA of the CDR3 is TGTGCCGCAAGCAGGGACAGCTCCTACGAGCAGTACTTC.

This clone showed up just once. The chain carries TRBV19 and TRBJ2-7; 7 nucleotides agree with TRBD2. The CDR3 length is 15 residues. Per germline, CDR1 LNHDA and CDR2 SQIVND (reference sequence). V was pared by 3 bases and J by 3 bases, with 8 bases of the junction left unmatched. Written as DNA, the CDR3 is TGTGCCAGTAGTATTCTTGGCGGGAGTATCTACGAGCAGTACTTC. Protein: CASSILGGSIYEQYF. The whole variable domain, remainder taken from reference TRBV19 and TRBJ2-7, is DGGITQSPKYLFRKEGQNVTLSCEQNLNHDAMYWYRQDPGQGLRLIYYSQIVNDFQKGDIAEGYSVSREKKESFPLTVTSAQKNPTAFYLCASSILGGSIYEQYFGPGTRLTVT.

The V gene is TRBV3-1 (or the pseudogene TRBV3-2), the J gene TRBJ2-5; D is unresolved. Trimming removed 0 bases at V and 7 bases at J, with 12 bases between. Germline lookup yields CDR1 LGHDT and CDR2 YNNKEL (reference sequence). There are 14 residues in the CDR3. This CDR3 reads CASSQDGVLGTQYF. The CDR3 DNA follows: TGTGCCAGCAGCCAAGATGGAGTTCTTGGGACCCAGTACTTC.

The CDR3: CASSYGRDFNYEQYF. The CDR3 region has the DNA TGTGCCAGCAGTTACGGACGGGACTTCAACTACGAGCAGTACTTC. The rearrangement uses TRBV6-6 and TRBJ2-7; weak D call: TRBD2 (6 bases). The CDR3 covers 15 residues. The V end was cut by 2 bases, the J end by 3 bases, with 14 bases between. In germline, CDR1 is MNHNY, CDR2 SVGAGI (reference sequence).

The chain has TRBV30 and TRBJ1-1, with no clear D. Per the germline V gene, CDR1 is GTSNPN and CDR2 is SVGIG (reference sequence). Trimming shortened V by 5 bases and J by 0 bases, and 10 bases separated the two germline ends. This CDR3 is built from 13 residues. The CDR3 is CAWAGRLNTEAFF. In DNA form, the CDR3 reads TGTGCCTGGGCGGGCAGGCTGAACACTGAAGCTTTCTTT.

The chain combines TRBV6-5 with TRBJ2-5; 14 bases map to TRBD2. Germline V gene lookup returns CDR1 MNHEY and CDR2 SVGAGI. The V segment lost 4 bases and the J segment 4 bases; nucleotides outside the gene matches: 5. The CDR3 length is 16 residues. CDR3 bases: TGTGCCAGCAGTTCCAACGGACTAGCGGGAGGAGAGACCCAGTACTTC. Translated: CASSSNGLAGGETQYF.

The CDR3 region is CASSDVGTGIAYEQYF. The CDR3 DNA follows: TGTGCCAGCAGTGACGTTGGGACAGGTATAGCCTACGAGCAGTACTTC. The rearrangement uses TRBV2 and TRBJ2-7, with 8 bases lining up with TRBD1. The CDR3 covers 16 residues. V gave up 3 bases and J gave up 2 bases; unmatched junction bases: 9. CDR1 SNHLY and CDR2 FYNNEI come from the germline V gene. Drawing the rest from reference TRBV2 and TRBJ2-7, the complete variable domain is EPEVTQTPSHQVTQMGQEVILRCVPISNHLYFYWYRQILGQKVEFLVSFYNNEISEKSEIFDDQFSVERPDGSNFTLKIRSTKLEDSAMYFCASSDVGTGIAYEQYFGPGTRLTVT.

This clone was detected once. The V and J genes are TRBV6-5 and TRBJ2-7; 12 bases are a match to TRBD1. The V segment lost 0 bases and the J segment 5 bases; nucleotides outside the gene matches: 5. Germline V gene lookup returns CDR1 MNHEY and CDR2 SVGAGI. This CDR3 is built from 16 residues. CDR3 loop: CASSYSPGQGAHEQYF. The DNA for the CDR3 is TGTGCCAGCAGTTACTCCCCGGGACAGGGGGCTCACGAGCAGTACTTC.